These 10 T cell receptor beta chains share one sample of origin, sequenced in a study of T cell changes during pregnancy in multiple sclerosis. The table came from immunoSEQ multiplex PCR; TCRdb's copy has only in-frame clones and leaves some out. The sample has some 40,000 clones, 70% to 90% seen once; the top ten hold 0.51%. Here the sequenced sample was CD4+ T cells from peripheral blood mononuclear cells, taken in the first trimester of pregnancy. The source of these receptors is a female donor with multiple sclerosis, enrolled in a pregnancy study.

The V and J genes are TRBV27 and TRBJ2-7; D may be TRBD1 (6 bases). The V gene's germline CDR1 is MNHEY and CDR2 SMNVEV (reference sequence). This CDR3 has 13 residues. V dropped 6 bases and J dropped 2 bases, with 11 bases sitting between them. As DNA, the CDR3 is TGTGCCAGCAGATCCGGACAGACCTACGAGCAGTACTTC. It specifies CASRSGQTYEQYF.

The gene calls are TRBV18 and TRBJ2-5; TRBD2 agrees at 7 bases. The CDR3 covers 15 residues. Germline V CDR1 and CDR2: KGHSH, LQKENI. J was trimmed by 2 bases and V by 2 bases; bases with no gene match: 5. The CDR3 protein is CASSPLPSGQETQYF. Written as DNA, the CDR3 is TGTGCCAGCTCACCATTGCCTAGCGGACAAGAGACCCAGTACTTC.

The V and J genes are TRBV6-1 and TRBJ1-5; tentatively, D is TRBD1 (6 bases). CDR3 length: 16 amino acids. The V end was cut by 3 bases, the J end by 2 bases, with 14 bases between. Germline V CDR1 and CDR2: MNHNS, SASEGT. DNA for the CDR3: TGTGCCAGCAGTGAGGAGGCAGGGGTTCGCAATCAGCCCCAGCATTTT. Its translation is CASSEEAGVRNQPQHF.

This chain joins TRBV7-2 and TRBJ2-2; the match to TRBD2 covers 7 bases. The junction had 12 bases not matched to a gene; V was cut back by 5 bases and J by 6 bases. The CDR3 runs 16 residues. In germline, CDR1 is SGHTA, CDR2 FQGNSA. The CDR3 coding sequence is TGTGCCAGCAGCCCCTATGCGGGGGAGGAATCCGGGGAGCTGTTTTTT. It translates to CASSPYAGEESGELFF. Together with reference TRBV7-2 and TRBJ2-2, the CDR3 gives the full variable domain: GAGVSQSPSNKVTEKGKDVELRCDPISGHTALYWYRQSLGQGLEFLIYFQGNSAPDKSGLPSDRFSAERTGGSVSTLTIQRTQQEDSAVYLCASSPYAGEESGELFFGEGSRLTVL.

The chain recombines TRBV7-2 with TRBJ2-3, with D tentatively TRBD1 (6 bases). Germline-derived CDR1 and CDR2 are SGHTA and FQGNSA. Trimming stripped 6 bases from V and 2 bases from J, with 15 bases between. This CDR3 spans 15 amino acids. CDR3 nucleotides: TGTGCCAGCAGACGGACAGTGAGTACCACAGATACGCAGTATTTT. Its translation is CASRRTVSTTDTQYF.

This clone has only a few counts. The chain joins TRBV11-2 to TRBJ2-5; possibly TRBD2 for D (6 bases). V was cut by 3 bases and J by 5 bases, with 10 bases left in between. CDR1 is SGHAT and CDR2 is FQNNGV in the germline V gene. The CDR3 length is 13 residues. The CDR3 sequence is CASSLGGVETQYF. The CDR3, as DNA: TGTGCCAGCAGCTTGGGGGGAGTGGAGACCCAGTACTTC.

The chain carries TRBV11-2 and TRBJ1-6, with D possibly matching TRBD1 (5 bases). This CDR3 spans 12 amino acids. CDR1 SGHAT and CDR2 FQNNGV come from the germline V gene. V was trimmed by 5 bases and J by 12 bases, leaving 11 bases between them. This CDR3 reads CASSTPQGPLHF. The CDR3 DNA reads TGTGCCAGCAGCACCCCTCAGGGACCCCTCCACTTT.

This clone was observed once. DNA of the CDR3: TGTGCCAGCAGCCCAACGGGACAGGGAGTGACTGAGCAGTTCTTC. It codes for CASSPTGQGVTEQFF. The chain links TRBV7-6 to TRBJ2-1; the match to TRBD1 covers 9 bases. Germline-derived CDR1 and CDR2 are SGHVS and FNYEAQ. The CDR3 runs 15 residues. V trimming: 5 bases; J trimming: 9 bases; junction bases outside the gene matches: 11.

The chain recombines TRBV4-3 with TRBJ1-5; D is undetermined. Germline CDR1 and CDR2: LGHNA and YSLEER. CDR3 length: 14 residues. V lost 0 bases, J lost 3 bases, and 6 bases lay in between. CDR3 DNA: TGCGCCAGCAGCCAAGATCTAACCAATCAGCCCCAGCATTTT. Protein: CASSQDLTNQPQHF.

Remarks on this clone: One junction end disagrees with the germline gene, perhaps due to a read error. The chain couples TRBV10-3 to TRBJ2-1; 7 bases are a match to TRBD2. Germline V gene data show CDR1 as ENHRY and CDR2 as SYGVKD. This CDR3 has 17 amino acids. The CDR3, as DNA: TGTGCCATCAGGGAGTCGGTGCGGGGGAGCTCCTACAATGAGCAGTTCTTC. Its protein product is CAIRESVRGSSYNEQFF.